Below are 2 T cell receptor beta chains sequenced from a single sample in a study of blood T cell repertoires in COVID-19. TCRdb's table, derived via immunoSEQ multiplex PCR, lists solely in-frame clones and lacks some. The table has approximately 130,000 clones, 70% to 80% seen once. The sequencing input was peripheral blood. Receptors were obtained from a human donor in a cohort sampled during active COVID-19.

This clone was seen more than once but under ten times. DNA of the CDR3: TGTGCCAGCGGACCCATGGACAGGTTGGACACTGAAGCTTTCTTT. Amino acids: CASGPMDRLDTEAFF. The chain joins TRBV6-5 to TRBJ1-1; 7 nucleotides match TRBD1. The CDR3 consists of 15 residues. V was pared by 8 bases and J by 3 bases, with 12 bases of the junction left unmatched. Germline CDR1 is MNHEY and CDR2 is SVGAGI.

V usage is TRBV9 and J usage is TRBJ2-6; the D is unclear. Germline V lookup: CDR1 SGDLS, CDR2 YYNGEE. Trimming pared 3 bases from V and 0 bases from J, leaving 13 bases between. CDR3 length: 17 residues. CDR3: CASSESVLSSGANVLTF. CDR3 nucleotides: TGTGCCAGCAGCGAATCGGTCCTTAGCTCTGGGGCCAACGTCCTGACTTTC.